The next 23 T cell receptor beta chains were all read from a single sample in a study of shared clonotypes between healthy human individuals. Here immunoSEQ multiplex PCR was the method, and the copy in TCRdb shows in-frame clones only, minus some. Of some 1 million clones in the sample, roughly 75% are singletons; the top ten hold approximately 1.5%. The material sequenced was memory CD4+ T cells sorted from blood. Subset denoted: CD45RA-negative fraction. The origin of the receptors is a young man in good health.

The chain links TRBV5-8 to TRBJ2-1; 11 bases agree with TRBD2. V trimming: 4 bases; J trimming: 1 base; junction bases outside the gene matches: 1. The length of the CDR3 is 15 residues. Germline V CDR1 and CDR2: SGHTS, YDEGEE. The DNA for the CDR3 is TGTGCCAGCAGCATAGCGGGAGGGTCCTACAATGAGCAGTTCTTC. It codes for CASSIAGGSYNEQFF.

The V gene is TRBV19, the J gene TRBJ2-7; 15 bases align to TRBD2. Germline V CDR1 and CDR2: LNHDA, SQIVND (reference sequence). The V and J ends lost 6 bases and 3 bases, in that order; junction bases with no gene match: 12. The CDR3 length is 18 residues. CDR3 in amino acids: CASSRTGGTSGRIYEQYF. For the CDR3, the DNA is TGTGCCAGTAGCAGGACAGGAGGGACTAGCGGGAGGATCTACGAGCAGTACTTC.

The V gene is TRBV5-4, the J gene TRBJ1-1; no firm D call. From germline, CDR1 is SGHNT and CDR2 YYREEE (reference sequence). The CDR3 is made up of 14 amino acids. Trimming removed 2 bases at V and 1 base at J, with 9 bases between. The CDR3 here is CASSLKTENTEAFF. In DNA form, the CDR3 reads TGTGCCAGCAGCTTAAAGACGGAGAACACTGAAGCTTTCTTT.

The V gene is TRBV6-1, the J gene TRBJ2-7, with no clear D. With 4 bases removed from V and 0 bases from J, the gap between germline ends came to 10 bases. Germline lookup yields CDR1 MNHNS and CDR2 SASEGT. The CDR3 spans 14 residues. The DNA for the CDR3 is TGTGCCAGCAGTGGAACTTGGAGCTCCTACGAGCAGTACTTC. Amino acid sequence: CASSGTWSSYEQYF.

Regarding this clone: The sample holds other DNA sequences that translate to the same CDR3. The gene calls are TRBV28 and TRBJ1-5, with 10 bases identical to TRBD1. After removal of 1 base from V and 7 bases from J, the junction contained 4 bases not matched to a gene. Germline V gives CDR1 MDHEN, CDR2 SYDVKM. The CDR3 sequence is 15 residues long. The CDR3 DNA is TGTGCCAGCAGTTTATCAGGACAGGGGGGGCAGCCCCAGCATTTT. Its protein is CASSLSGQGGQPQHF.

The rearrangement links TRBV7-9 to TRBJ1-1, with D maybe TRBD1 (5 bases). V was shortened by 9 bases and J by 5 bases, with 10 bases between the two germline ends. The CDR3 totals 11 residues. The germline V gene has CDR1 SEHNR and CDR2 FQNEAQ (reference sequence). The CDR3 bases are TGTGCCAGTATTAAGGGGACTGAAGCTTTCTTT. It specifies CASIKGTEAFF. The complete variable domain, with remaining parts taken from reference TRBV7-9 and TRBJ1-1, reads DTGVSQNPRHKITKRGQNVTFRCDPISEHNRLYWYRQTLGQGPEFLTYFQNEAQLEKSRLLSDRFSAERPKGSFSTLEIQRTEQGDSAMYLCASIKGTEAFFGQGTRLTVV.

Notes on this clone: The sample holds other DNA sequences that translate to the same CDR3. The gene calls are TRBV11-3 and TRBJ2-7; D remains unclear. The CDR3 is 12 amino acids. Trimming shortened V by 4 bases and J by 1 base, and 5 bases separated the two germline ends. CDR1 and CDR2 (germline): SGHNT, YENEEA. The CDR3 DNA is TGTGCCAGCAGCTCCAATTCCTACGAGCAGTACTTC. Its protein is CASSSNSYEQYF.

The chain joins TRBV7-2 to TRBJ2-6; D is ambiguous. V lost 3 bases to trimming and J lost 4 bases, with 7 bases between them. The CDR3 length is 14 residues. CDR1 is SGHTA and CDR2 is FQGNSA in the germline V gene. CDR3 protein: CASSFPGGANVLTF. CDR3 nucleotides: TGTGCCAGCAGCTTCCCCGGGGGGGCCAACGTCCTGACTTTC.

The chain joins TRBV7-9 to TRBJ1-5; 7 bases agree with TRBD1. From germline, CDR1 is SEHNR and CDR2 FQNEAQ (reference sequence). The J segment lost 4 bases and the V segment lost 1 base, leaving 7 bases of the junction unmatched. This CDR3 spans 16 amino acids. The chain's CDR3 is CASSLGGTELNQPQHF. CDR3 nucleotide sequence: TGTGCCAGCAGCTTAGGCGGGACAGAATTAAATCAGCCCCAGCATTTT. The variable domain in full, completed from reference TRBV7-9 and TRBJ1-5, reads DTGVSQNPRHKITKRGQNVTFRCDPISEHNRLYWYRQTLGQGPEFLTYFQNEAQLEKSRLLSDRFSAERPKGSFSTLEIQRTEQGDSAMYLCASSLGGTELNQPQHFGDGTRLSIL.

The rearrangement uses TRBV6-1 and TRBJ1-1; D is uncertain. V was trimmed by 7 bases and J by 0 bases, leaving 9 bases between them. Germline values: CDR1 MNHNS, CDR2 SASEGT. This CDR3 has 13 residues. The CDR3 DNA sequence: TGTGCCAGCACCTTTGGGGTGAACACTGAAGCTTTCTTT. Encoded protein: CASTFGVNTEAFF.

The chain is built from TRBV30 and TRBJ2-6; D remains ambiguous. V lost 5 bases and J 0 bases, leaving 14 bases between the germline ends. Looked up from germline, CDR1 is GTSNPN and CDR2 is SVGIG (reference sequence). The CDR3 extends over 16 amino acids. The CDR3 bases are TGTGCCTGGCGAGGACCTATTCTCTCTGGGGCCAACGTCCTGACTTTC. It is translated as CAWRGPILSGANVLTF.

This chain uses TRBV5-1 with TRBJ1-6, with 7 bases that match TRBD1. Trimming cost V 0 bases and J 7 bases; bases outside gene matches: 1. This CDR3 comprises 14 residues. Germline CDR1 reads SGHRS; CDR2 reads YFSETQ. The CDR3 DNA reads TGCGCCAGCAGCTTGGGGGGACAGAATTCACCCCTCCACTTT. It is translated as CASSLGGQNSPLHF.

This chain connects TRBV11-2 to TRBJ1-4, with 9 bases aligning to TRBD1. Germline CDR1 SGHAT, CDR2 FQNNGV. Trimming cost V 7 bases and J 10 bases; bases outside gene matches: 13. The CDR3 consists of 15 residues. The CDR3: CASTAFLDRGLKLFF. CDR3 bases: TGTGCCAGCACCGCTTTTTTGGACAGGGGATTAAAACTGTTTTTT.

Comment on this clone: An end of the junction does not agree with germline; a read error may underlie this. V usage is TRBV5-4 and J usage is TRBJ2-2; 8 nucleotides match TRBD2. Germline-derived CDR1 and CDR2 are SGHNT and YYREEE (reference sequence). The CDR3 runs 15 residues. The CDR3 region has the DNA TGTGCCAGCAGCCCGAAGCGGGAGCTCACCGCGGAGCTGTTTTTT. As protein: CASSPKRELTAELFF.

The sample holds a few counts of this clone. The chain uses TRBV19 and TRBJ2-1; D remains ambiguous. V lost 3 bases and J 0 bases, leaving 9 bases between the germline ends. The CDR3 is made up of 15 amino acids. Germline V gene data show CDR1 as LNHDA and CDR2 as SQIVND (reference sequence). The DNA for the CDR3 is TGTGCCAGTAGTATCCAGCAGTCCTCCTACAATGAGCAGTTCTTC. This sequence encodes CASSIQQSSYNEQFF.

The V gene is TRBV28, the J gene TRBJ1-1; no clear D. The germline gives CDR1 MDHEN, CDR2 SYDVKM. V dropped 1 base and J dropped 4 bases, with 10 bases sitting between them. This CDR3 spans 14 amino acids. CDR3 DNA sequence: TGTGCCAGCAGTTTATCCGTGGTGGGCACTGAAGCTTTCTTT. It specifies CASSLSVVGTEAFF. Filled out from reference TRBV28 and TRBJ1-1, the complete variable domain reads DVKVTQSSRYLVKRTGEKVFLECVQDMDHENMFWYRQDPGLGLRLIYFSYDVKMKEKGDIPEGYSVSREKKERFSLILESASTNQTSMYLCASSLSVVGTEAFFGQGTRLTVV.

The genes are TRBV6-1 and TRBJ1-5; no firm D call. The ends were cut back, 2 bases at V and 4 bases at J, with 12 bases in the middle. The CDR3 covers 15 residues. From germline, CDR1 is MNHNS and CDR2 SASEGT. The CDR3 DNA is TGTGCCAGCAGTGAATTGGGATTGGGAAATCAGCCCCAGCATTTT. Amino acids: CASSELGLGNQPQHF.

V and J are TRBV7-9 and TRBJ2-5; D remains ambiguous. Gene TRBJ2-7 matches the end of the DNA better, so the J call may be wrong. This CDR3 is built from 14 residues. Germline CDR1 SEHNR, CDR2 FQNEAQ (reference sequence). CDR3 in amino acids: CASSLLSTGDEQYF. For the CDR3, the DNA is TGTGCCAGCAGCCTCCTATCAACCGGTGACGAGCAGTACTTC.

Notes on this clone: The same CDR3 can be traced to other DNA sequences in this sample. The J gene is TRBJ2-7, the V gene TRBV2; no firm D call. The germline V and J ends were trimmed by 4 bases and 3 bases, with 4 bases remaining between them. This CDR3 is built from 11 residues. In germline, CDR1 is SNHLY, CDR2 FYNNEI. The CDR3 here is CASSGLYEQYF. The CDR3 DNA reads as TGTGCCAGCAGTGGACTCTACGAGCAGTACTTC.

The chain has TRBV7-2 and TRBJ2-5, with 9 positions matching TRBD2. J lost 2 bases, V lost 5 bases, and 9 bases had no gene match. The CDR3 covers 16 residues. In germline, CDR1 is SGHTA, CDR2 FQGNSA. The CDR3 is CASSLVAGVSQETQYF. As DNA, the CDR3 is TGTGCCAGCAGCCTTGTAGCGGGAGTGTCACAAGAGACCCAGTACTTC.

The chain has TRBV2 and TRBJ2-2; 8 positions agree with TRBD2. Germline V gene data show CDR1 as SNHLY and CDR2 as FYNNEI. The CDR3 extends over 16 amino acids. V shed 1 base and J 0 bases; nucleotides not matched to a gene: 1. CDR3 residues: CASSEEGLANTGELFF. The CDR3 region has the DNA TGTGCCAGCAGTGAAGAGGGACTAGCGAACACCGGGGAGCTGTTTTTT.

The genes are TRBV18 and TRBJ2-2; D is unresolved. Trimming took off 5 bases at V and 1 base at J, with 14 bases between the two ends. The germline CDR1 and CDR2 sequences are KGHSH and LQKENI. This CDR3 comprises 16 residues. CDR3 in amino acids: CASSTVPPRNTGELFF. Written as DNA, the CDR3 is TGTGCCAGCTCAACGGTCCCCCCTAGGAACACCGGGGAGCTGTTTTTT.

This chain connects TRBV18 to TRBJ1-1; D is unclear. The CDR3 length is 15 residues. Germline assignment: CDR1 KGHSH and CDR2 LQKENI. Trimming left V 1 base short and J 0 bases short, with 9 bases between. Written as DNA, the CDR3 is TGTGCCAGCTCACCACAAGACACGCTGAACACTGAAGCTTTCTTT. This sequence encodes CASSPQDTLNTEAFF.